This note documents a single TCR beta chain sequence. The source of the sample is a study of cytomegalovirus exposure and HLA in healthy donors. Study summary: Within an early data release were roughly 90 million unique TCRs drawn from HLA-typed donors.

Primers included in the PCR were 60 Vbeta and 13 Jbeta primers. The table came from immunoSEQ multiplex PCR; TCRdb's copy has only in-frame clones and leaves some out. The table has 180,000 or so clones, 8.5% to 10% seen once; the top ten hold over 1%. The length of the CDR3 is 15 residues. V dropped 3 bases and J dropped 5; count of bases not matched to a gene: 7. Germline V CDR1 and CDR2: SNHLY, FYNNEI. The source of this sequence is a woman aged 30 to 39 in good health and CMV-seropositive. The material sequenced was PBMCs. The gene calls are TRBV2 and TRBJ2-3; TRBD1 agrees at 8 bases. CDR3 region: CASSEGRGRRDTQYF. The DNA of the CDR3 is TGTGCCAGCAGTGAGGGCAGGGGGCGACGAGATACGCAGTATTTT.